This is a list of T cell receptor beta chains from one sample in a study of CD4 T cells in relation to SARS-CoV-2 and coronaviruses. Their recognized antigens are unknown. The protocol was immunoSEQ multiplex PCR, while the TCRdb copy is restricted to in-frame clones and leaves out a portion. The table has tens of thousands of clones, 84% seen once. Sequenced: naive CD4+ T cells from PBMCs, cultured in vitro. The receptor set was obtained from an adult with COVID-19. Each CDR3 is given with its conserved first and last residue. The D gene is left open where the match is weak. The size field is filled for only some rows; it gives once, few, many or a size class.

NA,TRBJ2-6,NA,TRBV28,TGTGCCAGCAGTTTGGTGGCTGGGGCCAACGTCCTGACTTTC,CASSLVAGANVLTF
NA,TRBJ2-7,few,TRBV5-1,TGCGCCAGCAGCTTGGAAGGGACACCCGCTCCCTACGAGCAGTACTTC,CASSLEGTPAPYEQYF
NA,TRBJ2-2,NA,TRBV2,TGTGCCAAGACGACAGCGAAATTGAACGGGGAGCTGTTTTTT,CAKTTAKLNGELFF
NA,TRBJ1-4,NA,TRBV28,TGTGCCAGCAGTTCACCGTCCCAGGGGAGTGAAAAACTGTTTTTT,CASSSPSQGSEKLFF
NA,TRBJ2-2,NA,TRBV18,TGTGCCAGCTCACCACCCCACCCCACCGGGGAGCTGTTTTTT,CASSPPHPTGELFF
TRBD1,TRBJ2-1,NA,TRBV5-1,TGCGCCAGCAGCCTACAGGGGTTCTCCTACAATGAGCAGTTCTTC,CASSLQGFSYNEQFF
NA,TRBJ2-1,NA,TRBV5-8,TGTGCCAGCAGCTCCACGGGGGCGGGAACCTACAATGAGCAGTTCTTC,CASSSTGAGTYNEQFF
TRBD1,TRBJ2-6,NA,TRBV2,TGTGCCAGCACTCTGGACAGGGTGGGCTCTGGGGCCAACGTCCTGACTTTC,CASTLDRVGSGANVLTF
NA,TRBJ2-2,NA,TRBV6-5,TGTGCCAGCACAAACGGGGAGCTGTTTTTT,CASTNGELFF
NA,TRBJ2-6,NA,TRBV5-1,TGCGCCAGCAGCCCGGGAGCCGGGGCGGGGGCCAACGTCCTGACTTTC,CASSPGAGAGANVLTF
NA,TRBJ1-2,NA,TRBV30,TGTGCCTGGAGTCCCTTTGCGAACTATGGCTACACCTTC,CAWSPFANYGYTF
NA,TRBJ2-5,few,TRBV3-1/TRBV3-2,TGTGCCAGCAGCCAAAGGGGATCCGAGACCCAGTACTTC,CASSQRGSETQYF
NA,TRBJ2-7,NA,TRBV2,TGTGCCAGCAGTCCCCTGGACAGCCCCTACGAGCAGTACTTC,CASSPLDSPYEQYF
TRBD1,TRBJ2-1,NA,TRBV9,TGTGCCAGCAGCGGCCAAGGACAGGTCTCCTACAATGAGCAGTTCTTC,CASSGQGQVSYNEQFF
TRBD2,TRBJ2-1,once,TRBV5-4,TGTGCCAGCAGCATTCCCGGGACTAACTACAATGAGCAGTTCTTC,CASSIPGTNYNEQFF
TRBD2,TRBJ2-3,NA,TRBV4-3,TGCGCCAGCAGCCAAGGGACTAGCGGGAGTGCCACAGATACGCAGTATTTT,CASSQGTSGSATDTQYF
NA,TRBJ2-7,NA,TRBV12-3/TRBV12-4,TGTGCCAGCAGCTCATTGGACTACGAGCAGTACTTC,CASSSLDYEQYF
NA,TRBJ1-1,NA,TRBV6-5,TGTGCCAGCATTATTACAGCGAACACTGAAGCTTTCTTT,CASIITANTEAFF
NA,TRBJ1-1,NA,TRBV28,TGTGCCAGCAGTTTTAGAGGCTCTGAAGCTTTCTTT,CASSFRGSEAFF
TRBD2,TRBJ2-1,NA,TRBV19,TGTGCCAGTACCACGACTAGCGATGAGCAGTTCTTC,CASTTTSDEQFF
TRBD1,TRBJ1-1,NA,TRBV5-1,TGCGCCAGCAGCTTGGAGACAGGGACATACACTGAAGCTTTCTTT,CASSLETGTYTEAFF
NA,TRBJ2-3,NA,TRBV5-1,TGCGCCAGCAGCACTGGACATCAGTACACAGATACGCAGTATTTT,CASSTGHQYTDTQYF
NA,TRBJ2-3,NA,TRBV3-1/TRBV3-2,TGTGCCAGCAGCCAGAACGAAGCGGCTCAGAGGCGTGATACGCAGTATTTT,CASSQNEAAQRRDTQYF
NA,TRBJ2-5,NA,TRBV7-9,TGTGCCAGCAGCTTAGGGTCGGTGAATAGGGGGGAGACCCAGTACTTC,CASSLGSVNRGETQYF
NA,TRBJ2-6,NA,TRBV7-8,TGTGCCAGCAGCTTAACCTCCTCTGGGGCCAACGTCCTGACTTTC,CASSLTSSGANVLTF
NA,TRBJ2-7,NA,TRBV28,TGTGCCAGCAGGTTAACAGGGTCCTACGAGCAGTACTTC,CASRLTGSYEQYF
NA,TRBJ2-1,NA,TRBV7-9,TGTGCCAGCAGCCCATGGGCTGGAGCGCTCCCCAATGAGCAGTTCTTC,CASSPWAGALPNEQFF